Listed below are T cell receptor beta chains from one sample, sequenced in a study of control samples from healthy donors and cancer patients. The repertoire was sequenced with immunoSEQ multiplex PCR; TCRdb's copy has only in-frame clones and lacks some. This sample has 95,000 to 150,000 clones; roughly 84% occur once, and the top ten carry less than 9.5%. Material: blood. These receptors came from a man in his forties or fifties in good health. The CDR3 runs from the conserved cysteine through the conserved F or W. A D gene is named only where the DNA matches it firmly. Clone size is stated in some rows and not others, as once, few, many or a class when expanded.

cdr3_nt cdr3_aa v_call d_call j_call clone_size
TGTGCCAGCAGCCCCCCCGCTGGGCGGGGCGCCGAGCAGTACTTC CASSPPAGRGAEQYF TRBV7-9 NA TRBJ2-7 NA
TGCGCCAGCAGCGAGGTTGAAGGGGTAGGAACCTACGAGCAGTACTTC CASSEVEGVGTYEQYF TRBV4-3 NA TRBJ2-7 NA
TGTGCCAGCAGCCTCCGGGACTTGACCTTACGGGAGCAGTACTTC CASSLRDLTLREQYF TRBV7-8 NA TRBJ2-7 NA
TGTGCCAGCAGCCTCGGATTGAACACCGGGGAGCTGTTTTTT CASSLGLNTGELFF TRBV11-3 NA TRBJ2-2 NA
TGTGCCAGCAGTGAAGCGGGCGTCTCTGGAAACACCATATATTTT CASSEAGVSGNTIYF TRBV6-1 NA TRBJ1-3 NA
TGCGCCAGCAGCCAAGGTTGGAGCAATCAGCCCCAGCATTTT CASSQGWSNQPQHF TRBV4-1 NA TRBJ1-5 NA
TGTGCCAGCAGCCACGCGGGACAGGCTGTTAATCGTCGGCAGTACTTC CASSHAGQAVNRRQYF TRBV14 TRBD1 TRBJ2-7 NA
TGTGCCAGCAGCTTAAGCGTTGGGGACCCGACCGAATACGAGCAGTACTTC CASSLSVGDPTEYEQYF TRBV11-3 NA TRBJ2-7 NA
TGTGCCAGCAGTGAACCGACTAGCGGGGGGCTCTCCTACGAGCAGTACTTC CASSEPTSGGLSYEQYF TRBV25-1 TRBD2 TRBJ2-7 NA
TGTGCCAGCAGTTACGGGACAGGGGGCTACGAGCAGTACTTC CASSYGTGGYEQYF TRBV6-2/TRBV6-3 TRBD1 TRBJ2-7 NA
TGTGCCAGCAGGAGATCCACAGATACGCAGTATTTT CASRRSTDTQYF TRBV11-3 NA TRBJ2-3 NA
TGTGCCAGCACCACAACGGGGGTGGGAGGGGCCAACGTCCTGACTTTC CASTTTGVGGANVLTF TRBV2 NA TRBJ2-6 NA
TGTGCCAGCAGCTTGTTGGGGAGCTCCTACGAGCAGTACTTC CASSLLGSSYEQYF TRBV5-4 NA TRBJ2-7 NA
TGTGCCAGCAGCGGACGGGACCCACCCTACGAGCAGTACTTC CASSGRDPPYEQYF TRBV7-2 NA TRBJ2-7 NA
TGCAGCGTTGCGCACGGGGACAATCAGCCCCAGCATTTT CSVAHGDNQPQHF TRBV29-1 NA TRBJ1-5 few